One sample yielded the 20 T cell receptor beta chains listed below, sequenced in a study of high-grade serous ovarian cancer treatment subgroups. Some clones are missing from TCRdb's copy, which holds only in-frame ones; the method was immunoSEQ multiplex PCR. The sample records several thousand clones, approximately 70% being singletons. Tumor samples were obtained before definitive surgery or chemotherapy. Sequenced input: tumor tissue. The receptor set was obtained from a human patient with high-grade serous ovarian cancer.

In its sample, this clone is medium-sized (0.01 to 0.1%). The rearrangement links TRBV5-5 to TRBJ1-2; no firm D call. The germline V gene encodes CDR1 SGHKS and CDR2 YYEKEE (reference sequence). CDR3 length: 15 residues. V gave up 2 bases and J gave up 0 bases, with 11 bases separating them. CDR3 loop: CASSFPDPANYGYTF. DNA of the CDR3: TGTGCCAGCAGCTTCCCCGACCCGGCTAACTATGGCTACACCTTC.

The chain has TRBV19 and TRBJ2-7, with TRBD2 identical over 8 bases. Germline V lookup: CDR1 LNHDA, CDR2 SQIVND (reference sequence). The CDR3 is made up of 12 amino acids. V dropped 7 bases and J dropped 4; count of bases not matched to a gene: 3. The CDR3 loop reads CASTGGTYEQYF. As DNA, the CDR3 is TGTGCCAGTACGGGGGGGACTTACGAGCAGTACTTC. The full variable domain, with the rest looked up from reference TRBV19 and TRBJ2-7, is DGGITQSPKYLFRKEGQNVTLSCEQNLNHDAMYWYRQDPGQGLRLIYYSQIVNDFQKGDIAEGYSVSREKKESFPLTVTSAQKNPTAFYLCASTGGTYEQYFGPGTRLTVT.

This sequence joins TRBV19 and TRBJ1-5; D is perhaps TRBD1 (5 bases). CDR1 is LNHDA, CDR2 SQIVND, per germline (reference sequence). The CDR3 has 15 amino acids. Trimming took 2 bases from V and 7 from J, leaving 15 bases between them. This CDR3 is CASSIMGEVGQPQHF. Written as DNA, the CDR3 is TGTGCCAGTAGTATAATGGGGGAGGTAGGACAGCCCCAGCATTTT.

The J gene is TRBJ2-2, the V gene TRBV10-2; TRBD1 aligns across 12 bases. CDR1 is WSHSY, CDR2 SAAADI, per germline. The CDR3 length is 17 residues. Trimming cost V 2 bases and J 5 bases; bases outside gene matches: 6. DNA of the CDR3: TGCGCCAGCAGTGAGAGGGGACAGGGGGCGAGTACCGGGGAGCTGTTTTTT. Amino acids: CASSERGQGASTGELFF.

The rearrangement joins TRBV7-2 to TRBJ2-1; D call uncertain. Trimming pared 2 bases from V and 2 bases from J, leaving 10 bases between. There are 15 residues in the CDR3. Germline CDR1 is SGHTA and CDR2 is FQGNSA. CDR3 protein: CASSLTQYPYNEQFF. Here the CDR3 DNA reads TGTGCCAGCAGCTTAACCCAGTATCCCTACAATGAGCAGTTCTTC.

This rearrangement joins TRBV30 to TRBJ1-2, with D hard to call. V dropped 0 bases and J dropped 8 bases, with 13 bases sitting between them. The CDR3 totals 13 residues. Per the germline V gene, CDR1 is GTSNPN and CDR2 is SVGIG (reference sequence). CDR3 nucleotides: TGTGCCTGGAGTGTTACCATGGGCGGAGGCTACACCTTC. It yields the protein CAWSVTMGGGYTF.

The CDR3, as DNA: TGCGCCAGCAGCCAAGAGGGTAGCGCGTACGAGCAGTACTTC. Translation gives CASSQEGSAYEQYF. The chain links TRBV4-3 to TRBJ2-7, with D possibly matching TRBD2 (5 bases). Germline V gives CDR1 LGHNA, CDR2 YSLEER. The CDR3 contains 14 residues. With 0 bases removed from V and 4 bases from J, the gap between germline ends came to 10 bases.

V and J are TRBV6-1 and TRBJ1-1; no clear D gene. V gave up 7 bases and J gave up 0 bases, with 15 bases separating them. Germline assignment: CDR1 MNHNS and CDR2 SASEGT. The CDR3 spans 15 residues. The CDR3 bases are TGTGCCAGCACCCTCCTGGAGGCGGTGAACACTGAAGCTTTCTTT. It codes for CASTLLEAVNTEAFF.

This clone has just a few counts. The rearrangement joins TRBV5-4 to TRBJ1-3, with 8 bases that match TRBD1. The CDR3 loop spans 14 amino acids. CDR1 and CDR2 (germline): SGHNT, YYREEE (reference sequence). Losses at the gene ends were 4 bases for V and 4 bases for J; bases not matched to a gene: 4. This CDR3 is CASSRTGTGNTIYF. The CDR3 coding sequence is TGTGCCAGCAGCCGGACAGGGACCGGAAACACCATATATTTT.

The V and J genes are TRBV6-5 and TRBJ1-5, with TRBD1 identical over 12 bases. The germline V gene has CDR1 MNHEY and CDR2 SVGAGI. Germline trimming cut 10 bases from V and 4 bases from J; bases unmatched to any gene: 5. The CDR3 contains 14 residues. CDR3 amino acids: CATGTGGPNQPQHF. DNA for the CDR3: TGTGCCACCGGGACAGGGGGCCCTAATCAGCCCCAGCATTTT.

The chain uses TRBV7-8 and TRBJ1-2, with 9 nucleotides matching TRBD1. Germline lookup yields CDR1 SGHVS and CDR2 FQNEAQ. The CDR3 is 14 amino acids. V gave up 0 bases and J gave up 8 bases; unmatched junction bases: 4. The CDR3 DNA follows: TGTGCCAGCAGCTTAGCAACAGGGGGCGCGGGCTACACCTTC. This sequence encodes CASSLATGGAGYTF.

This clone turned up a few times. The chain has TRBV9 and TRBJ2-1, with D unclear. CDR1 and CDR2 (germline): SGDLS, YYNGEE. The germline V and J ends were trimmed by 7 bases and 5 bases, with 16 bases remaining between them. CDR3 size: 14 residues. The CDR3 sequence: CASAPSPTHNEQFF. In nucleotides, the CDR3 is TGTGCCAGCGCCCCATCCCCGACCCACAATGAGCAGTTCTTC.

This clone was counted once. The rearrangement joins TRBV4-3 to TRBJ1-3, with TRBD1 as a possible D gene (6 bases). CDR1 and CDR2 from the germline V gene are LGHNA and YSLEER. Trimming cost V 1 base and J 0 bases, with 22 bases left between them. The CDR3 spans 20 residues. This CDR3 is CASSQVSPGHPFFSGNTIYF. DNA for the CDR3: TGCGCCAGCAGCCAAGTCTCTCCGGGACACCCCTTCTTCTCTGGAAACACCATATATTTT.

This clone has more than one count but fewer than ten. The CDR3 loop reads CASSGYRIGVIEAFF. As DNA, the CDR3 is TGTGCCAGTAGTGGGTACAGGATTGGGGTCATTGAAGCTTTCTTT. The chain employs TRBV19 and TRBJ1-1, with D perhaps TRBD1 (5 bases). Germline V gene sequence: CDR1 LNHDA, CDR2 SQIVND (reference sequence). This CDR3 spans 15 amino acids. V shed 5 bases and J shed 7 bases, with 20 bases lying between them.

The CDR3 sequence: CASSGRDRQNTEAFF. The CDR3 coding sequence is TGTGCCAGCAGTGGCCGGGACAGGCAGAACACTGAAGCTTTCTTT. This chain connects TRBV6-5 to TRBJ1-1; the match to TRBD1 covers 8 bases. The junction had 6 bases not matched to a gene; V was cut back by 5 bases and J by 1 base. Germline CDR1 and CDR2: MNHEY and SVGAGI. CDR3 length equals 15 residues.

The V and J genes are TRBV5-1 and TRBJ2-1; 8 bases line up with TRBD2. The V gene end was trimmed by 3 bases and the J gene end by 13 bases; junction bases not matched to a gene: 9. The germline CDR1 and CDR2 sequences are SGHRS and YFSETQ. The CDR3 covers 13 residues. CDR3 in amino acids: CASSWDSSGSQFF. CDR3 in DNA: TGCGCCAGCAGCTGGGACTCTAGCGGGTCTCAGTTCTTC.

The chain joins TRBV7-8 to TRBJ2-7, with unresolved D. CDR1 SGHVS and CDR2 FQNEAQ come from the germline V gene. V lost 0 bases, J lost 1 base, and 4 bases lay in between. The CDR3 is 13 residues long. Here the CDR3 DNA reads TGTGCCAGCAGCTTAGCAGGATCCTACGAGCAGTACTTC. This translates into CASSLAGSYEQYF.

The gene calls are TRBV7-2 and TRBJ2-5, with D tentatively TRBD1 (6 bases). The length of the CDR3 is 17 residues. V shed 4 bases and J shed 3 bases, with 21 bases lying between them. Germline V lookup: CDR1 SGHTA, CDR2 FQGNSA. The CDR3 DNA reads as TGTGCCAGCAGCTCCCGGCAGGGGACCTGGGGTAAAGAGACCCAGTACTTC. Amino acids: CASSSRQGTWGKETQYF.

This clone was counted a few times. This sequence joins TRBV29-1 and TRBJ2-3; D is uncertain. V lost 0 bases and J lost 14, with 12 bases in between. The germline gives CDR1 SQVTM, CDR2 ANQGSEA. CDR3 length: 11 residues. In nucleotides, the CDR3 is TGCAGCGTTGAAGATGGCGGCGCATGGTATTTT. This sequence encodes CSVEDGGAWYF.

The chain links TRBV5-1 to TRBJ2-7; possible D gene TRBD1, 5 bases. The CDR3 extends over 16 amino acids. Germline CDR1 and CDR2: SGHRS and YFSETQ. V was shortened by 4 bases and J by 2 bases, with 19 bases between the two germline ends. CDR3 sequence (DNA): TGCGCCAGCAGCCCCCAAACGGGCAGGGCCCCCTACGAGCAGTACTTC. This translates into CASSPQTGRAPYEQYF.